The entry that follows covers one T cell receptor (beta chain) sequence. TCRdb used MiXCR to reprocess the reads, holding one entry per CDR3 protein. This table holds approximately 490,000 distinct CDR3 sequences, about 10% found once. This specimen comes from a study of T cell repertoires in cytomegalovirus infection. The clonotype comes from a human donor in good health (CMV status not recorded). Some clones in this sample may be carry-over from other donors' samples. Sequenced input: PBMCs.

In DNA, the CDR3 is TGCGCCAGCAGCCGGACAGGGGCCACTAGCACAGATACGCAGTATTTT. Translation gives CASSRTGATSTDTQYF. The chain uses TRBV5-1 and TRBJ2-3; 9 bases agree with TRBD1. The CDR3 runs 16 residues. Germline CDR1 is SGHRS and CDR2 is YFSETQ. J was trimmed by 0 bases and V by 4 bases; bases with no gene match: 6.